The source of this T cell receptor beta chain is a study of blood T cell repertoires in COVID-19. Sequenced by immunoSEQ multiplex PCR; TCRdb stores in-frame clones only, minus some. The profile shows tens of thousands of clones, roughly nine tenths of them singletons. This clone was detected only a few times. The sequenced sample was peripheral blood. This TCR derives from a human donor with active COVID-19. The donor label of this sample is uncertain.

The CDR3 loop reads CASSIGAGADTGELFF. CDR3 sequence (DNA): TGTGCCAGTAGTATTGGGGCGGGGGCGGACACCGGGGAGCTGTTTTTT. The chain uses TRBV19 and TRBJ2-2, with a possible D match to TRBD2 (7 bases). V lost 3 bases and J lost 3, with 14 bases in between. The CDR3 runs 16 residues. Germline loops: CDR1 LNHDA, CDR2 SQIVND (reference sequence).